The subject of this entry is one TCR beta chain. The target antigen is unknown. This entry is derived from a study of early stage breast cancer tumors. Study-wide background: The ER+/PR+/HER2- tumors included roughly eight ductal and four lobular carcinomas. General study points: Chain pairing and CD4, CD8 or FOXP3 expression were not captured. Comparing each tissue with blood distinguished tumor from normal in most of the 16 patients.

Clones were read by immunoSEQ multiplex PCR, and TCRdb kept only the in-frame ones, dropping some. The top ten hold around 9% of the sample, which has about 28,000 clones, around 50% seen once. Sequenced: breast tumor tissue. This sequence was found in a person between 50 and 60 years old with breast cancer.

In DNA, the CDR3 is TGTGCCATCAGCGCTAGCGGAATCTTCACAGATACGCAGTATTTT. The encoded protein is CAISASGIFTDTQYF. The genes are TRBV10-3 and TRBJ2-3, with 7 positions matching TRBD2. The germline CDR1 and CDR2 sequences are ENHRY and SYGVKD. Trimming took 6 bases from V and 2 from J; bases not matched to a gene: 8. This CDR3 has 15 amino acids.